This is a list of T cell receptor beta chains from one sample in a study of T cell responses to AZD1222 COVID-19 vaccine. This table comes from immunoSEQ multiplex PCR, and its TCRdb copy is limited to in-frame clones, with some not included. The sample contains about 160,000 clones, 90% to 95% of which appear only once. Material: peripheral blood, obtained 28 days after the second AZD1222 dose. These receptors were obtained from an adult who received the AZD1222 COVID-19 vaccine. CDR3s include the opening cysteine and the closing phenylalanine or tryptophan. A D gene is named only where the DNA matches it firmly. Clone sizes are given selectively: once, few, many, or a class where the clone is expanded.

>TRBJ2-1|TRBV7-8|TRBD2|once|19
TGTGCCAGCAGCACCCGAGCCCTTACTAGCGGGAGGGGGTACAATGAGCAGTTCTTC
CASSTRALTSGRGYNEQFF
>TRBJ2-7|TRBV27|NA|NA|15
TGTGCCAGCAGTCCACCTAAGGGACGTCGGGGCGAGCAGTACTTC
CASSPPKGRRGEQYF
>TRBJ2-7|TRBV5-4|TRBD1|NA|15
TGTGCCAGCAGCCCGGCCGGACAGGGCCCTTACGAGCAGTACTTC
CASSPAGQGPYEQYF
>TRBJ2-5|TRBV7-2|NA|few|13
TGTGCCAGCAGCTTCGCCGGAGAAGAGACCCAGTACTTC
CASSFAGEETQYF
>TRBJ1-4|TRBV7-6|NA|once|14
TGTGCCAGCAGTACCACAGAGGGCTGGGGAAAACTGTTTTTT
CASSTTEGWGKLFF
>TRBJ1-2|TRBV19|TRBD1|few|12
TGTGCCAGTATCACAGGGGGAGGGGGCTACACCTTC
CASITGGGGYTF
>TRBJ2-5|TRBV29-1|NA|NA|14
TGCAGCGTTGGCAGGGGAGGGTTTGCAGAGACCCAGTACTTC
CSVGRGGFAETQYF
>TRBJ2-1|TRBV20-1|NA|NA|15
TGCAGTGCTAGTCATCGGGGGAGCACTTACAATGAGCAGTTCTTC
CSASHRGSTYNEQFF
>TRBJ1-2|TRBV12-2|NA|NA|19
TGTGCAAGTCGCTTAGAAGGTCGAAACCGATCCACCGATAACTATGGCTACACCTTC
CASRLEGRNRSTDNYGYTF
>TRBJ2-1|TRBV6-2/TRBV6-3|NA|NA|15
TGTGCCAGCAGCCAGACCCAACAGGGTATGGGTGAGCAGTTCTTC
CASSQTQQGMGEQFF
>TRBJ1-3|TRBV7-2|TRBD1|NA|16
TGTGCCAGCAGCCAGAATATAGGGACAGCTGGAAACACCATATATTTT
CASSQNIGTAGNTIYF
>TRBJ2-7|TRBV6-2/TRBV6-3|TRBD2|NA|14
TGTGCCAGCAGTAATAGCGGGAACTCCTACGAGCAGTACTTC
CASSNSGNSYEQYF
>TRBJ1-2|TRBV7-9|NA|once|12
TGTGCCAGCAGCTTAACGGGCTATGGCTACACCTTC
CASSLTGYGYTF
>TRBJ2-3|TRBV7-2|TRBD2|NA|16
TGTGCCAGCAGCTTCGGATTAGCGGGGGCCACAGATACGCAGTATTTT
CASSFGLAGATDTQYF
>TRBJ1-3|TRBV27|NA|NA|15
TGTGCCAGCAGCCTTACGTACAGCTCTGGAAACACCATATATTTT
CASSLTYSSGNTIYF
>TRBJ1-5|TRBV7-2|NA|NA|14
TGTGCCAGCAGCTTAGCAGGGGACGGTCAGCCCCAGCATTTT
CASSLAGDGQPQHF
>TRBJ1-1|TRBV30|TRBD1|NA|13
TGTGCCTTGACACGACAGGGGAACACTGAAGCTTTCTTT
CALTRQGNTEAFF
>TRBJ2-1|TRBV10-3|NA|NA|17
TGTGCCATCAGTCCCTCCCCTCAGGGGAGTGGGTCGGATGAGCAGTTCTTC
CAISPSPQGSGSDEQFF
>TRBJ2-5|TRBV6-5|NA|NA|13
TGTGCCATACTTGCTGGGGGGCTGGAGACCCAGTACTTC
CAILAGGLETQYF
>TRBJ1-2|TRBV29-1|NA|NA|13
TGCAGCACCTTGCTCGAAGGGGACTATGGCTACACCTTC
CSTLLEGDYGYTF
>TRBJ1-1|TRBV10-1|NA|NA|13
TGCGCCAGCAGTGAGTCTGTGAACACTGAAGCTTTCTTT
CASSESVNTEAFF
>TRBJ1-2|TRBV4-1|NA|NA|15
TGCGCCAGCAGCCATGCTCAGGGGCAGGGTCGGGGCTACACCTTC
CASSHAQGQGRGYTF
>TRBJ2-1|TRBV7-8|NA|NA|15
TGTGCCAGCAGCTTAGTAACGATGGGTGACAATGAGCAGTTCTTC
CASSLVTMGDNEQFF
>TRBJ1-2|TRBV4-1|NA|NA|15
TGCGCCAGCAGCCAAGGGCCAGGGAATAACTATGGCTACACCTTC
CASSQGPGNNYGYTF
>TRBJ1-3|TRBV7-9|NA|NA|16
TGTGCCAGCAGCTACCTAGAGCGCAGCTCTGGAAACACCATATATTTT
CASSYLERSSGNTIYF
>TRBJ2-3|TRBV11-2|TRBD2|NA|15
TGTGCCAGCAGCCCGACTAGCGGGATAGCTGGTACGCAGTATTTT
CASSPTSGIAGTQYF
>TRBJ2-7|TRBV21-1|NA|NA|16
TGTGCCAGCAGCTCCCGGACAGGACGGTTCTCCTACGAGCAGTACTTC
CASSSRTGRFSYEQYF
>TRBJ1-6|TRBV12-5|NA|NA|21
TGTGCTAGTGGTTTGGTTCAAGGCCCAGTCGAGTTGGGCTCCTATAATTCACCCCTCCACTTT
CASGLVQGPVELGSYNSPLHF
>TRBJ1-4|TRBV15|NA|NA|18
TGTGCCACCAGCAGAGATGTAATCTTGGGGGTCAAGCTTGAAAAACTGTTTTTT
CATSRDVILGVKLEKLFF
>TRBJ2-2|TRBV29-1|TRBD1|NA|15
TGCAGCTTCACTCGGACAGGGCTCTTTTCCGGGGAGCTGTTTTTT
CSFTRTGLFSGELFF
>TRBJ1-5|TRBV19|NA|NA|16
TGTGCCAGTAGTATAGATCTGGTAGGGGGTTATCAGCCCCAGCATTTT
CASSIDLVGGYQPQHF
>TRBJ2-5|TRBV19|NA|NA|15
TGTGCCAGTAGAGTCTCAGGGCGCTACCAAGAGACCCAGTACTTC
CASRVSGRYQETQYF
>TRBJ1-2|TRBV4-1|NA|NA|20
TGCGCCAGCAGCCAAGATAGTCTCGGGCAGGGATTTGTTCGAGGCGATGGCTACACCTTC
CASSQDSLGQGFVRGDGYTF
>TRBJ2-3|TRBV7-3|NA|NA|15
TGTGCCAGCAGCTTAGGAGGGAGTAGGTCAGATACGCAGTATTTT
CASSLGGSRSDTQYF
>TRBJ2-7|TRBV19|NA|medium-sized|15
TGTGCCAGTAGTATTAGCTCTTCCCAAACCTACGAGCAGTACTTC
CASSISSSQTYEQYF
>TRBJ1-2|TRBV28|NA|NA|11
TGTGCCAGCACGACTTATGGCGGCTACACCTTC
CASTTYGGYTF
>TRBJ1-2|TRBV6-5|TRBD1|NA|13
TGTGCCAGCAGGGGGACAGGGGGCGATGGCTACACCTTC
CASRGTGGDGYTF
>TRBJ1-5|TRBV19|NA|NA|13
TGTGCCAGTGCGGACCTCCCCCATCAGCCCCAGCATTTT
CASADLPHQPQHF
>TRBJ2-7|TRBV5-1|TRBD1|once|16
TGCGCCAGCAGCTTCGGACAGGGGGTTATCTCCTACGAGCAGTACTTC
CASSFGQGVISYEQYF
>TRBJ2-1|TRBV30|TRBD2|NA|15
TGTGCCTGGAGTGTAGGGTTAATAGCGGGAAGTGAGCAGTTCTTC
CAWSVGLIAGSEQFF
>TRBJ2-3|TRBV7-2|TRBD2|NA|17
TGTGCCAGCAGCTTACACGGGGGGGCCGGTGCCACAGATACGCAGTATTTT
CASSLHGGAGATDTQYF
>TRBJ1-5|TRBV19|NA|NA|15
TGTGCCAGTAGTATAGCTGGGCAGCTCAATCAGCCCCAGCATTTT
CASSIAGQLNQPQHF
>TRBJ2-3|TRBV27|NA|NA|16
TGTGCCAGCAGTTTGAAGGAGGGGATAAGCACAGATACGCAGTATTTT
CASSLKEGISTDTQYF
>TRBJ1-6|TRBV3-1/TRBV3-2|NA|NA|17
TGTGCCAGCAGCCAAGAGGGCACGGTCCTATATAATTCACCCCTCCACTTT
CASSQEGTVLYNSPLHF
>TRBJ2-5|TRBV5-1|NA|NA|14
TGCGCCAGCGCCACAACCTCCGAGGGAGAGACCCAGTACTTC
CASATTSEGETQYF
>TRBJ2-5|TRBV6-5|NA|NA|13
TGTGCCAGCAGACCAGGGTACGGAGAGACCCAGTACTTC
CASRPGYGETQYF
>TRBJ2-7|TRBV19|NA|NA|12
TGTGCCAGTAGTCCATCCGGGTACGAGCAGTACTTC
CASSPSGYEQYF
>TRBJ2-7|TRBV25-1|NA|NA|11
TGTGCGACGACTCTTGCCTACGAGCAGTACTTC
CATTLAYEQYF
>TRBJ1-2|TRBV11-2|NA|NA|14
TGTGCCAGCAGCTTAGCTTTACGGGACAATGGCTACACCTTC
CASSLALRDNGYTF